A single T cell receptor beta chain is shown here with its context. This table comes from immunoSEQ multiplex PCR, and its TCRdb copy is limited to in-frame clones, with some not included. This table holds roughly 140,000 clones, 80% to 90% found once. The record originates from a study of blood T cell repertoires in COVID-19. In the study overall: PBMCs, B-cell-depleted T cells, or T cells were the source of the cDNA or gDNA that made up the material.

V was pared by 2 bases and J by 1 base, with 3 bases of the junction left unmatched. Germline CDR1 reads SGHDN; CDR2 reads FVKESK. The CDR3 loop spans 16 amino acids. This clonotype was sampled from a woman aged 60-75 years with COVID-19, enrolled during active disease. What was sequenced was peripheral blood. The chain combines TRBV14 with TRBJ2-2, with 8 bases lining up with TRBD1. The CDR3 here is CASSQRQGWNTGELFF. For the CDR3, the DNA is TGTGCCAGCAGCCAAAGACAGGGGTGGAACACCGGGGAGCTGTTTTTT.